These 23 T cell receptor beta chains were sequenced from one sample in a study of cytomegalovirus exposure and HLA in healthy donors. The PCR used 60 Vbeta and 13 Jbeta primers. Sequencing used immunoSEQ multiplex PCR; TCRdb keeps in-frame clones, though not all of them. This table holds tens of thousands of clones, roughly three quarters found once. Sequencing input: PBMCs. These receptors were collected from a male donor in good health and CMV-seronegative.

V usage is TRBV10-1 and J usage is TRBJ1-1; 8 bases line up with TRBD1. There are 14 residues in the CDR3. Trimming took 5 bases from V and 3 from J; bases not matched to a gene: 5. From germline, CDR1 is WNHNN and CDR2 SYGVQD (reference sequence). The CDR3 DNA reads as TGCGCCAGCAGTCTGGACAGGGTCGACACTGAAGCTTTCTTT. Translated, it gives CASSLDRVDTEAFF.

This chain uses TRBV7-9 with TRBJ2-5; D remains unclear. The better agreement between TRBJ2-7 and the DNA end casts doubt on the J call. This CDR3 is built from 11 residues. In germline, CDR1 is SEHNR, CDR2 FQNEAQ (reference sequence). CDR3 region: CASSLEYEQYF. CDR3 nucleotide sequence: TGTGCCAGCAGCTTAGAATACGAGCAGTACTTC.

The chain combines TRBV11-3 with TRBJ2-1; tentative D call: TRBD2 (5 bases). V lost 3 bases, J lost 7 bases, and 7 bases lay in between. The germline V gene encodes CDR1 SGHNT and CDR2 YENEEA. The CDR3 extends over 12 amino acids. The DNA of the CDR3 is TGTGCCAGCAGCTTCAGCGGTAATGAGCAGTTCTTC. This encodes CASSFSGNEQFF.

This clone was observed once. The V call is TRBV7-9, the J call TRBJ2-2; D unresolved. From germline, CDR1 is SEHNR and CDR2 FQNEAQ (reference sequence). The CDR3 contains 14 residues. V was shortened by 3 bases and J by 6 bases, with 11 bases between the two germline ends. CDR3 DNA: TGTGCCAGCAGCTTTTCACATGATTCCGGGGAGCTGTTTTTT. It translates to CASSFSHDSGELFF.

The rearrangement links TRBV6-1 to TRBJ2-7, with 9 positions matching TRBD2. The V gene end was trimmed by 10 bases and the J gene end by 2 bases; junction bases not matched to a gene: 12. Looked up from germline, CDR1 is MNHNS and CDR2 is SASEGT. This CDR3 is built from 15 residues. The CDR3 DNA is TGTGCCACCGCCCCTTTTGCTAGCGGGGCCTACGAGCAGTACTTC. This translates into CATAPFASGAYEQYF.

The genes are TRBV19 and TRBJ2-1, with TRBD1 matching 8 bases. Trimming removed 5 bases from V and 9 bases from J; junction bases left unmatched: 9. The CDR3 consists of 14 residues. Looked up from germline, CDR1 is LNHDA and CDR2 is SQIVND (reference sequence). CDR3 coding DNA: TGTGCCAGTAGTTATGGACAGGGTAGGGGTGAGCAGTTCTTC. Protein: CASSYGQGRGEQFF.

J is TRBJ1-4 and V is TRBV19; D perhaps matches TRBD1 (6 bases). The CDR3 length is 12 residues. V was trimmed by 5 bases and J by 10 bases, leaving 11 bases between them. The germline V gene encodes CDR1 LNHDA and CDR2 SQIVND (reference sequence). This chain's CDR3 is CASSAGGGKLFF. The CDR3 region has the DNA TGTGCCAGTAGTGCGGGAGGGGGAAAACTGTTTTTT.

Points on this clone: In this CDR3 the conserved last residue, phenylalanine or tryptophan, is missing, so a read error is likely. V and J are TRBV5-5 and TRBJ1-1, with unresolved D. Germline values: CDR1 SGHKS, CDR2 YYEKEE (reference sequence). With 1 base removed from V and 6 bases from J, the gap between germline ends came to 4 bases. The CDR3 totals 11 residues. For the CDR3, the DNA is TGTGCCAGCAGCTTGAATGCTGAAGCTTTCCTT. Its translation is CASSLNAEAFL.

In DNA form, the CDR3 reads TGTGCCAGCAGTGACAGGGTAGGAGAGACCCAGTACTTC. Translation: CASSDRVGETQYF. The chain recombines TRBV27 with TRBJ2-5, with TRBD1 matching 7 bases. The trim removed 5 bases at V and 4 bases at J, leaving 4 bases unmatched. Germline assignment: CDR1 MNHEY and CDR2 SMNVEV (reference sequence). The CDR3 totals 13 residues.

The gene calls are TRBV6-5 and TRBJ1-3; D is perhaps TRBD1 (5 bases). Trimming took off 0 bases at V and 5 bases at J, with 11 bases between the two ends. The CDR3 is made up of 15 amino acids. CDR1 is MNHEY and CDR2 is SVGAGI in the germline V gene. CDR3 nucleotide sequence: TGTGCCAGCAGTTACTCGGCAGGGTGGAGAAACACCATATATTTT. It codes for CASSYSAGWRNTIYF.

The rearrangement links TRBV19 to TRBJ2-2; 9 positions agree with TRBD1. V shed 4 bases, J shed 4 bases, and the junction held 4 bases outside the gene matches. This CDR3 comprises 15 residues. Germline loops: CDR1 LNHDA, CDR2 SQIVND (reference sequence). The CDR3 region has the DNA TGTGCCAGTAGTACGGGACAGGGTATCACCGGGGAGCTGTTTTTT. Protein: CASSTGQGITGELFF.

The V call is TRBV6-1, the J call TRBJ2-3; weak D call: TRBD1 (6 bases). Trimming removed 10 bases at V and 2 bases at J, with 16 bases between. The CDR3 totals 14 residues. Germline lookup yields CDR1 MNHNS and CDR2 SASEGT. CDR3 bases: TGTGCCACGCGTGGGGGCGTCTCCACAGATACGCAGTATTTT. Residues: CATRGGVSTDTQYF.

This sequence joins TRBV7-2 and TRBJ2-7; TRBD2 might be the D (6 bases). The CDR3 loop spans 13 amino acids. V dropped 0 bases and J dropped 6 bases, with 9 bases sitting between them. Per the germline V gene, CDR1 is SGHTA and CDR2 is FQGNSA. DNA of the CDR3: TGTGCCAGCAGCTTAGCCGGAGGGGCCGAGCAGTACTTC. Translated: CASSLAGGAEQYF.

Points on this clone: Additional DNA sequences in this sample encode the identical CDR3. The chain carries TRBV30 and TRBJ1-1; a weak D match, TRBD1 (5 bases). The CDR3 is 11 amino acids. V dropped 5 bases and J dropped 3 bases, with 7 bases sitting between them. The V gene's germline CDR1 is GTSNPN and CDR2 SVGIG (reference sequence). Here the CDR3 DNA reads TGTGCCTGGGCGGGGGACACTGAAGCTTTCTTT. Translation: CAWAGDTEAFF.

The V call is TRBV19, the J call TRBJ1-5; D is uncertain. V was shortened by 0 bases and J by 1 base, with 10 bases between the two germline ends. The CDR3 totals 16 residues. CDR1 LNHDA and CDR2 SQIVND come from the germline V gene (reference sequence). The CDR3 coding sequence is TGTGCCAGTAGTATAGATTGGGCCAGGAGCAATCAGCCCCAGCATTTT. Its translation is CASSIDWARSNQPQHF.

J is TRBJ1-4 and V is TRBV5-1, with D unclear. V shed 0 bases and J shed 3 bases, with 6 bases lying between them. Germline V gene data show CDR1 as SGHRS and CDR2 as YFSETQ. The CDR3 spans 14 residues. Written as DNA, the CDR3 is TGCGCCAGCAGCTTGGACAGAGCTAATGAAAAACTGTTTTTT. It encodes CASSLDRANEKLFF. The full variable domain, in which reference TRBV5-1 and TRBJ1-4 provide the parts outside the CDR3, is KAGVTQTPRYLIKTRGQQVTLSCSPISGHRSVSWYQQTPGQGLQFLFEYFSETQRNKGNFPGRFSGRQFSNSRSEMNVSTLELGDSALYLCASSLDRANEKLFFGSGTQLSVL.

This clone was counted once. This chain joins TRBV7-2 and TRBJ2-4; 12 bases align to TRBD2. The CDR3 sequence is 18 residues long. The trim removed 5 bases at V and 0 bases at J, leaving 8 bases unmatched. Germline V gene sequence: CDR1 SGHTA, CDR2 FQGNSA. CDR3 loop: CASSPRTSGNLAKNIQYF. The CDR3 DNA sequence: TGTGCCAGCAGCCCAAGGACTAGCGGGAATCTAGCCAAAAACATTCAGTACTTC.

The CDR3 spells CATSRGKDSALRMNTEAFF. The CDR3 DNA is TGTGCCACCAGCAGAGGTAAAGACAGTGCCTTAAGAATGAACACTGAAGCTTTCTTT. The chain employs TRBV15 and TRBJ1-1, with D perhaps matching TRBD1 (5 bases). Germline CDR1 LNHNV, CDR2 YYDKDF (reference sequence). The CDR3 is 19 amino acids. V lost 1 base and J 0 bases, leaving 21 bases between the germline ends.

The rearrangement links TRBV4-1 to TRBJ1-6, with 8 bases identical to TRBD1. This CDR3 is 17 amino acids long. J was trimmed by 7 bases and V by 1 base; bases with no gene match: 9. Looked up from germline, CDR1 is MGHRA and CDR2 is YSYEKL. The CDR3 coding sequence is TGCGCCAGCAGCCAAGTGGTCACAGGGGGAACAAATTCACCCCTCCACTTT. It yields the protein CASSQVVTGGTNSPLHF.

V is TRBV5-1 and J is TRBJ1-1; D remains ambiguous. V was cut by 1 base and J by 11 bases, with 12 bases left in between. Per germline, CDR1 SGHRS and CDR2 YFSETQ. The CDR3 loop spans 12 amino acids. CDR3 DNA sequence: TGCGCCAGCAGCTTGCCCCGAGGGTCCGCTTTCTTT. Its protein product is CASSLPRGSAFF.

The chain carries TRBV30 and TRBJ2-1; 8 positions agree with TRBD1. Germline-derived CDR1 and CDR2 are GTSNPN and SVGIG (reference sequence). This CDR3 has 16 residues. J was trimmed by 3 bases and V by 4 bases; bases with no gene match: 11. CDR3 sequence reads: CAWMTGVYSGYNEQFF. The DNA for the CDR3 is TGTGCCTGGATGACAGGGGTATATTCCGGCTACAATGAGCAGTTCTTC.

The chain uses TRBV10-3 and TRBJ2-1; 8 bases map to TRBD2. Germline CDR1 and CDR2: ENHRY and SYGVKD. The V gene end was trimmed by 6 bases and the J gene end by 4 bases; junction bases not matched to a gene: 11. The CDR3 contains 16 residues. The CDR3, as DNA: TGTGCCATCAGGGCGGGAGGAACGCTCCTTTACAATGAGCAGTTCTTC. Translated, it gives CAIRAGGTLLYNEQFF.

Notes on this clone: The same CDR3 arises from other DNA sequences in this sample as well. The chain joins TRBV1 to TRBJ1-1; TRBD1, the table's D call, lacks a check against the DNA. TRBV1 is an annotated pseudogene. CDR3 length: 16 amino acids. DNA of the CDR3: TGCACCAGCAGCCAGGATCGGAGGACAGAGAACACTGAAGCTTTCTTT. As protein: CTSSQDRRTENTEAFF.